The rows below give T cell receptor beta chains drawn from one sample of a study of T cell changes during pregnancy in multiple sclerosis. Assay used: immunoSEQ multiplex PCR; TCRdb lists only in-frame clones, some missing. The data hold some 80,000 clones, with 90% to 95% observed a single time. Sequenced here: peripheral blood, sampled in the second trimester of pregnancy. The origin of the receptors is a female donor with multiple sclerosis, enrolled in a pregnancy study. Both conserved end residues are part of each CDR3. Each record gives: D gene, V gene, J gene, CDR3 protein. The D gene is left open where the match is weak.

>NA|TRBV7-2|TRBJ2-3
CASSSGPLDTQYF
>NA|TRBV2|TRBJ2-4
CASSETGPRGNIQYF
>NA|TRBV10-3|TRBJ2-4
CAISDSRTEKNIQYF
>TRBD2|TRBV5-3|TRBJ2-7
CARSLGLAGDLYEQYF
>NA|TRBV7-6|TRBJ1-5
CASSKRDNQPQHF
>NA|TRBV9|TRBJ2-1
CASSAGQIYEQFF
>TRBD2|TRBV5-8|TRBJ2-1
CASSPSGSFHNEQFF
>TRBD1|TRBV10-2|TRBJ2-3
CASGGQVTDTQYF
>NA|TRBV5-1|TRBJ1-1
CATTGGGNTEAFF
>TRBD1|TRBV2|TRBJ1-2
CASSPLQGVGYTF
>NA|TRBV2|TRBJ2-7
CASSEALSLQYF
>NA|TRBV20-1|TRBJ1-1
CSAGRRTEAFF
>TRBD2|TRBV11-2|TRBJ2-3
CASSLDLAGPSTDTQYF
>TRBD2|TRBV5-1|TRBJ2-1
CASSLEELAGFDNEQFF
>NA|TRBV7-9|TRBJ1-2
CASSLVGEAYYGYTF
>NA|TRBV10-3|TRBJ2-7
CAIRGREGEQYF
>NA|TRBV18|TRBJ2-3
CASSPTGLRTDTQYF
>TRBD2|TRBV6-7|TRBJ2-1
CASSYSTLAGGQFF
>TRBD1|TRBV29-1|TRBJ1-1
CSDQGQGPEAFF
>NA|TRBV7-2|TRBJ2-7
CASSFGPGGFEQYF
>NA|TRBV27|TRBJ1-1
CASRGTPTEAFF
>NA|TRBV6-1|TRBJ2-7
CASRPGTLTTYEQYF
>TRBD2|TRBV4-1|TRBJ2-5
CASSHDGTSGQETQYF
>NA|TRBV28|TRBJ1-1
CASSFRAGGNTEAFF